Listed here is a single T cell receptor beta chain. The antigen is undetermined. Preparation of the TCRbeta library was carried out with unique molecular identifiers. A single record per CDR3 protein comes from TCRdb applying MiXCR to the PCR reads. The sample holds 70,000 to 95,000 distinct CDR3 sequences, 15% to 18% seen once. The data originate from a study of T-cell reconstitution after alpha-beta-depleted transplantation in children. Germline V gives CDR1 KGHSH, CDR2 LQKENI. Trimming took 0 bases from V and 7 from J, leaving 6 bases between them. The CDR3 extends over 12 amino acids. General study points: Several hundred expanded graft clones reportedly were the source of alpha-beta T cells about two months after transplant. One year after transplant, T-cell counts and diversity came mostly from newly produced T cells. There were some patients whose high TCRbeta diversity at day 60 came from surviving recipient T cells and thymic progenitors.

Material: PBMCs, mostly from graft donor cells, obtained 180 days after TCRalphabeta/CD19-depleted stem cell transplant. This chain uses TRBV18 with TRBJ2-5; D call uncertain. This receptor was obtained from a male patient aged 2 to 10 who had a stem cell transplant for acute lymphoblastic leukemia, so the T cells may come from the graft donor. CDR3 loop: CASSPPRGTQYF. The CDR3 bases are TGTGCCAGCTCACCACCGAGAGGGACCCAGTACTTC.